A selection of T cell receptor beta chains follows, all from one sample in a study of identical twins. TCRdb reanalysed the 5' RACE reads using MiXCR and keeps one entry per CDR3 protein. The table shows 400,000 to 500,000 distinct CDR3 sequences, with less than 20% occurring only once. The material sequenced was naive T cells sorted from blood. These TCRs come from a man aged 45-60 years in good health. CDR3s include the opening cysteine and the closing phenylalanine or tryptophan.

v_call: TRBV2
cdr3_length: 13
j_call: TRBJ2-7
cdr3_aa: CASSSEPPYEQYF

v_call: TRBV18
cdr3_length: 14
j_call: TRBJ1-1
cdr3_aa: CASSFNRANTEAFF

v_call: TRBV28
cdr3_length: 14
j_call: TRBJ2-1
cdr3_aa: CAILPGSGVNEQFF

v_call: TRBV7-9
cdr3_length: 14
j_call: TRBJ1-1
cdr3_aa: CASSLDSRNTEAFF

v_call: TRBV6-2/TRBV6-3
cdr3_length: 15
j_call: TRBJ2-7
cdr3_aa: CASKIFADRVHEQYF

v_call: TRBV5-1
cdr3_length: 14
j_call: TRBJ2-1
cdr3_aa: CASERAGGAVEQFF

v_call: TRBV9
cdr3_length: 15
j_call: TRBJ2-2
cdr3_aa: CASSVASGRPGELFF

v_call: TRBV10-1
cdr3_length: 15
j_call: TRBJ2-7
cdr3_aa: CASSDGGQGTYEQYF

v_call: TRBV4-1
cdr3_length: 15
j_call: TRBJ2-1
cdr3_aa: CASSQAWRQGNEQFF

v_call: TRBV28
cdr3_length: 11
j_call: TRBJ2-7
cdr3_aa: CSTARTGEQYF

v_call: TRBV10-3
cdr3_length: 15
j_call: TRBJ2-1
cdr3_aa: CATRLLAGAYNEQFF

v_call: TRBV24-1
cdr3_length: 16
j_call: TRBJ2-7
cdr3_aa: CATSDSLTGNLYEQYF

v_call: TRBV20-1
cdr3_length: 14
j_call: TRBJ2-1
cdr3_aa: CSARGGPMYNEQFF

v_call: TRBV5-6
cdr3_length: 14
j_call: TRBJ2-2
cdr3_aa: CASSFWSGAGELFF

v_call: TRBV6-4
cdr3_length: 15
j_call: TRBJ2-5
cdr3_aa: CASSEGGGMLETQYF

v_call: TRBV20-1
cdr3_length: 13
j_call: TRBJ2-7
cdr3_aa: CSAPAMSSYEQYF

v_call: TRBV9
cdr3_length: 15
j_call: TRBJ2-2
cdr3_aa: CASSQRTGDTGELFF

v_call: TRBV11-2
cdr3_length: 13
j_call: TRBJ1-1
cdr3_aa: CASSAQGNTEAFF

v_call: TRBV29-1
cdr3_length: 13
j_call: TRBJ1-4
cdr3_aa: CSGSQGSGEKLFF

v_call: TRBV20-1
cdr3_length: 16
j_call: TRBJ2-3
cdr3_aa: CSARDFRTGKTDTQYF

v_call: TRBV30
cdr3_length: 17
j_call: TRBJ1-5
cdr3_aa: CAWSPVRRARSNQPQHF

v_call: TRBV9
cdr3_length: 11
j_call: TRBJ2-7
cdr3_aa: CASSVGDEQYF

v_call: TRBV20-1
cdr3_length: 14
j_call: TRBJ2-7
cdr3_aa: CSARDSGGGYEQYF

v_call: TRBV11-2
cdr3_length: 13
j_call: TRBJ1-1
cdr3_aa: CASSRESRTEAFF

v_call: TRBV4-2
cdr3_length: 17
j_call: TRBJ2-3
cdr3_aa: CASSQELAGGLTDTQYF

v_call: TRBV6-1
cdr3_length: 14
j_call: TRBJ2-2
cdr3_aa: CASSTDGNTGELFF

v_call: TRBV2
cdr3_length: 15
j_call: TRBJ1-4
cdr3_aa: CASKRWGGEDEKLFF

v_call: TRBV7-2
cdr3_length: 12
j_call: TRBJ2-7
cdr3_aa: CASSADLYEQYF

v_call: TRBV5-1
cdr3_length: 13
j_call: TRBJ2-5
cdr3_aa: CASSWDWGETQYF